This T cell receptor (beta chain) is from a study of Graves' ophthalmopathy and Graves' hyperthyroidism. Study context: Specimen type is peripheral blood, obtained at initial diagnosis before any treatment. Findings and limits, study-wide: Ophthalmopathy progression was predicted with 70.59% sensitivity and around 78% specificity.

This clonotype has ten or more counts. Antigen specificity is unknown. The junction shows a germline mismatch at one end, possibly a read error. Other autoimmune diseases, uncontrolled infections, pregnancy or lactation led to the exclusion of patients. The length of the CDR3 is 16 residues. The V gene's germline CDR1 is ENHRY and CDR2 SYGVKD. The authors amplified TCR beta CDR3 regions, and they did so from RNA transcripts for repertoire sequencing. Investigators did first-round RT-PCR with HTBI primers, then second-round multiplex PCR. TCRdb re-analysed the multiplex PCR reads in MiXCR, keeping a single row per CDR3 protein. This sample carries around 600,000 distinct CDR3 sequences, more than 40% of them seen once, and the ten largest clones take around 3%.

The receptor was isolated from an adult man with Graves' ophthalmopathy. Sequenced input: peripheral blood. J is TRBJ2-7 and V is TRBV10-3, with D hard to call. The CDR3 bases are TGTGCCAGCAGTGTGGAACTCACATCGCCCGCCTACGAGCAGTACTTC. Translation: CASSVELTSPAYEQYF.